This T cell receptor beta chain was found in a study of blood T cell repertoires in COVID-19. Study-level background: Nucleic acid was either cDNA or gDNA, and it came from T cells, B-cell-depleted T cells, or PBMCs.

As handled by the study authors: Amplifying reference gene primers gave estimates of nucleated cell counts. Profiled with immunoSEQ multiplex PCR; TCRdb holds only in-frame clones, not every one. V, J and clone size are taken as reported in that table, and D and trimming were inferred from the DNA itself. Of roughly 120,000 clones in the sample, around 78% were seen once. This CDR3 region has 11 residues. V was cut by 8 bases and J by 4 bases, with 8 bases left in between. Sequenced sample: peripheral blood. The TCR comes from a woman in her sixties or seventies with acute or convalescent COVID-19. The rearrangement links TRBV12-3 or TRBV12-4 to TRBJ1-2; D gene uncertain. In DNA, the CDR3 is TGTGCCAGCGCACAGAGCTATGGCTACACCTTC. Protein product: CASAQSYGYTF.